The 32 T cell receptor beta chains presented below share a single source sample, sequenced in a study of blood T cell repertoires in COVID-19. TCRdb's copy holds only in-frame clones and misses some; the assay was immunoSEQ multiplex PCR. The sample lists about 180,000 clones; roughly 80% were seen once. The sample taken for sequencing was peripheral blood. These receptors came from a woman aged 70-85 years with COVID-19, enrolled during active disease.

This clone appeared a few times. CDR3 nucleotide sequence: TGTGCCAGCAGTAGACAGGGAAGCACAGATACGCAGTATTTT. It translates to CASSRQGSTDTQYF. The J gene is TRBJ2-3, the V gene TRBV11-3, with TRBD1 identical over 7 bases. Per the germline V gene, CDR1 is SGHNT and CDR2 is YENEEA. The trim removed 6 bases at V and 0 bases at J, leaving 3 bases unmatched. The CDR3 loop spans 14 amino acids. Variable domain in full (rest from reference TRBV11-3 and TRBJ2-3): EAGVVQSPRYKIIEKKQPVAFWCNPISGHNTLYWYLQNLGQGPELLIRYENEEAVDDSQLPKDRFSAERLKGVDSTLKIQPAELGDSAVYLCASSRQGSTDTQYFGPGTRLTVL.

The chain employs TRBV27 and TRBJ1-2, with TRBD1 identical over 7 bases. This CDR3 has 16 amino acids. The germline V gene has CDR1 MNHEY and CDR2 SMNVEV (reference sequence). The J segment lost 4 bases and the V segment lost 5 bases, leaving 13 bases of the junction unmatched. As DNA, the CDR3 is TGTGCCAGCAGTAAAGGGGGCGTCTCCCGGGGCTATGGCTACACCTTC. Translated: CASSKGGVSRGYGYTF.

The CDR3 region has the DNA TGTGCCATCAGTGATACAGGGAACACTGAAGCTTTCTTT. Amino acid sequence: CAISDTGNTEAFF. The chain recombines TRBV10-3 with TRBJ1-1; perhaps TRBD1 as D (5 bases). The V gene's germline CDR1 is ENHRY and CDR2 SYGVKD. Between the trimmed V and J ends, which lost 3 bases and 1 base, there was a span of 6 bases. The CDR3 length is 13 residues.

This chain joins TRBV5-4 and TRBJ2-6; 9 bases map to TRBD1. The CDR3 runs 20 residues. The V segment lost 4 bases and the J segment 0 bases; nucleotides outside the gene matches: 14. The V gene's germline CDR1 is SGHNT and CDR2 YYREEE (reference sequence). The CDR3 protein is CASSNGTGRLRSSGANVLTF. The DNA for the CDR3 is TGTGCCAGCAGCAACGGGACAGGGCGCCTCAGAAGCTCTGGGGCCAACGTCCTGACTTTC. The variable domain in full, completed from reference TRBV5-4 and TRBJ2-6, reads ETGVTQSPTHLIKTRGQQVTLRCSSQSGHNTVSWYQQALGQGPQFIFQYYREEENGRGNFPPRFSGLQFPNYSSELNVNALELDDSALYLCASSNGTGRLRSSGANVLTFGAGSRLTVL.

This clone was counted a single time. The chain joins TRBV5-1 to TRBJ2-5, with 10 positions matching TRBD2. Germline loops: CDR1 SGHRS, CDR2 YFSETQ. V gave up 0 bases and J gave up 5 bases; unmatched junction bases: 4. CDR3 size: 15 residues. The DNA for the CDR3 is TGCGCCAGCAGCTTGGTCCTAGCGGGAGAGGAGACCCAGTACTTC. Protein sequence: CASSLVLAGEETQYF. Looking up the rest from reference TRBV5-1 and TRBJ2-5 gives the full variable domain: KAGVTQTPRYLIKTRGQQVTLSCSPISGHRSVSWYQQTPGQGLQFLFEYFSETQRNKGNFPGRFSGRQFSNSRSEMNVSTLELGDSALYLCASSLVLAGEETQYFGPGTRLLVL.

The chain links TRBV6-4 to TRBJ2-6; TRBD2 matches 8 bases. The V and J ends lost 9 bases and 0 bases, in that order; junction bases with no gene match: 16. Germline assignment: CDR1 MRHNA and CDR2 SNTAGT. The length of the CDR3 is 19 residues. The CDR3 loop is CARLGAGGIRISGANVLTF. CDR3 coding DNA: TGTGCCAGACTAGGGGCGGGAGGAATCCGGATCTCTGGGGCCAACGTCCTGACTTTC.

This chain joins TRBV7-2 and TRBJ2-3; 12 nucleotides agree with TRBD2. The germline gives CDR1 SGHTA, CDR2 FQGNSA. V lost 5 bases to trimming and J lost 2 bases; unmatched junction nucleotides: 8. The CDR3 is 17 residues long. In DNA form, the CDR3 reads TGTGCCAGCAGCGAAGTACTAGCGGGGGGCCCCACAGATACGCAGTATTTT. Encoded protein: CASSEVLAGGPTDTQYF.

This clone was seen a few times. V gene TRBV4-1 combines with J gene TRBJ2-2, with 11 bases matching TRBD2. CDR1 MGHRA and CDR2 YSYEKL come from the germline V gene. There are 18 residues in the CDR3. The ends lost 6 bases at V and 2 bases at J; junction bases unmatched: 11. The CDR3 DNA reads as TGCGCCAGCAGAGGGGGGCTAGCGGGAGGCCCTAACACCGGGGAGCTGTTTTTT. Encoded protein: CASRGGLAGGPNTGELFF.

The DNA for the CDR3 is TGTGCCAGCAGTGAGAACCTCAGGGAGACCCAGTACTTC. Translated: CASSENLRETQYF. The chain links TRBV28 to TRBJ2-5; D gene ambiguous. The CDR3 runs 13 residues. V was pared by 5 bases and J by 5 bases, with 12 bases between. CDR1 and CDR2 (germline): MDHEN, SYDVKM.

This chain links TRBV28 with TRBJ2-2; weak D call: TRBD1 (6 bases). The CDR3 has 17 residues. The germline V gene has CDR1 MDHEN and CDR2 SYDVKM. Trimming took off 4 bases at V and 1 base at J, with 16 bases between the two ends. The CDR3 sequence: CASSSPGTTKNTGELFF. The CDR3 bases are TGTGCCAGCAGTTCGCCCGGGACAACCAAGAACACCGGGGAGCTGTTTTTT.

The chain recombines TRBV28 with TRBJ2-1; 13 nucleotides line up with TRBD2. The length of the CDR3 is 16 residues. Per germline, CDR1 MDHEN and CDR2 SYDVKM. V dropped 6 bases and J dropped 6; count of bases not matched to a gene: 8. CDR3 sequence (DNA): TGTGCCAGCAGCTCTGCTGGGACTAGCGGGGTCAATGAGCAGTTCTTC. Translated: CASSSAGTSGVNEQFF.

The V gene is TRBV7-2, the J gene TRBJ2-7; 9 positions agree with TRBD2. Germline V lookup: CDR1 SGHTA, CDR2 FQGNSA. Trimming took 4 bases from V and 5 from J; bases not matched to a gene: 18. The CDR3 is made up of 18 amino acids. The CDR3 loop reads CASSSTGNRSGRIDEQYF. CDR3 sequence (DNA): TGTGCCAGCAGCTCTACAGGGAATAGGAGCGGGAGGATCGACGAGCAGTACTTC.

The chain's CDR3 is CAISDPRGTGGTGGELFF. The CDR3 DNA follows: TGTGCCATCAGTGACCCGAGGGGGACGGGAGGTACTGGCGGGGAGCTGTTTTTT. The rearrangement uses TRBV10-3 and TRBJ2-2; D perhaps matches TRBD2 (7 bases). Germline V lookup: CDR1 ENHRY, CDR2 SYGVKD. The CDR3 covers 18 residues. V lost 3 bases and J 7 bases, leaving 24 bases between the germline ends.

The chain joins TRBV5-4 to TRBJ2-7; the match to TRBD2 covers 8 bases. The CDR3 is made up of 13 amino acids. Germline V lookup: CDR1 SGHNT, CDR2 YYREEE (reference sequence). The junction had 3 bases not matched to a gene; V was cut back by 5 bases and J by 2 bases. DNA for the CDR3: TGTGCCAGCAGACATAGCGGGACCTACGAGCAGTACTTC. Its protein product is CASRHSGTYEQYF. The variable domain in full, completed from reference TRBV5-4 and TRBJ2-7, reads ETGVTQSPTHLIKTRGQQVTLRCSSQSGHNTVSWYQQALGQGPQFIFQYYREEENGRGNFPPRFSGLQFPNYSSELNVNALELDDSALYLCASRHSGTYEQYFGPGTRLTVT.

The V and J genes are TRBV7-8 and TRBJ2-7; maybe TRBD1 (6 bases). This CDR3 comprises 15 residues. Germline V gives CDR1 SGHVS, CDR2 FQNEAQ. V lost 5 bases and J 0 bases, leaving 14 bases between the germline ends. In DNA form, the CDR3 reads TGTGCCAGCAGCCTCCGGGACACGAGCTCCTACGAGCAGTACTTC. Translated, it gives CASSLRDTSSYEQYF.

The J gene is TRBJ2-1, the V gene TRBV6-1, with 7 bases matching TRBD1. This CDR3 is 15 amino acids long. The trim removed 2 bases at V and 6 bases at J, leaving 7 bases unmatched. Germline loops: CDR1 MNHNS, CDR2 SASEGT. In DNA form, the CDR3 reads TGTGCCAGCAGTGAAACCAGGACAGGAGGCAATGAGCAGTTCTTC. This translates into CASSETRTGGNEQFF.

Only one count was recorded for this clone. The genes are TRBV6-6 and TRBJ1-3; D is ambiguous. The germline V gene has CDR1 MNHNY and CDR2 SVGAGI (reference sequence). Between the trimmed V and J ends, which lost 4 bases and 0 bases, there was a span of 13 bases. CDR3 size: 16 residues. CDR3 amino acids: CASSWLADPSGNTIYF. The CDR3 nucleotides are TGTGCCAGCAGTTGGTTGGCGGATCCCTCTGGAAACACCATATATTTT.

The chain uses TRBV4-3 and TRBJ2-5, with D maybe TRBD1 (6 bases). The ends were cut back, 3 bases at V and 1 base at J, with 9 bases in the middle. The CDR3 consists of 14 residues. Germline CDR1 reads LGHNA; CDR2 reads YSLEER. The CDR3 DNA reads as TGCGCCAGCAGCCAGGGACAAACCCAAGAGACCCAGTACTTC. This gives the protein CASSQGQTQETQYF.

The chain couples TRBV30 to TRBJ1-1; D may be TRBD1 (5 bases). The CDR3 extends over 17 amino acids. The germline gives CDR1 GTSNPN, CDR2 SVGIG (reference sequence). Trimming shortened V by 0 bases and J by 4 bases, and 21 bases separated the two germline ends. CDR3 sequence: CAWSVKNAGSSGTEAFF. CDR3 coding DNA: TGTGCCTGGAGTGTAAAGAATGCAGGGTCGTCCGGCACTGAAGCTTTCTTT.

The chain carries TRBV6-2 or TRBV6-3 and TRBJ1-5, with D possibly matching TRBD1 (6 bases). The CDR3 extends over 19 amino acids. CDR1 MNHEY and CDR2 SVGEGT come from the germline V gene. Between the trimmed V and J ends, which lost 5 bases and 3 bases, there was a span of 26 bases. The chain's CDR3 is CASSGPVSGQLSFNQPQHF. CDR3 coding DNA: TGTGCCAGCAGTGGCCCCGTCTCCGGACAGCTCTCTTTCAATCAGCCCCAGCATTTT.

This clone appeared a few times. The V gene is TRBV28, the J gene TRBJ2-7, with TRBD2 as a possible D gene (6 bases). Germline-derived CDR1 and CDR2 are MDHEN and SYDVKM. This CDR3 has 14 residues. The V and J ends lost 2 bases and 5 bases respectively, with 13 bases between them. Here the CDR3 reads CASSLRLAIHEQYF. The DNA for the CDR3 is TGTGCCAGCAGTTTAAGGCTAGCGATCCACGAGCAGTACTTC.

In nucleotides, the CDR3 is TGTGCCAGCAACGTAGTTCTGAGAGGAGAAGCTTTCTTT. Amino acids: CASNVVLRGEAFF. The chain has TRBV28 and TRBJ1-1; D remains unclear. Trimming pared 7 bases from V and 8 bases from J, leaving 17 bases between. This CDR3 is built from 13 residues. Germline CDR1 is MDHEN and CDR2 is SYDVKM.

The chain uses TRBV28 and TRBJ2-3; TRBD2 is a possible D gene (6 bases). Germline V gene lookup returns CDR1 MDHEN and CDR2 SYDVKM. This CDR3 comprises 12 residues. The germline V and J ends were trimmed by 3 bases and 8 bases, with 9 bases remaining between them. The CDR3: CASSFLGGTQYF. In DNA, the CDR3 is TGTGCCAGCAGTTTCCTGGGGGGTACGCAGTATTTT. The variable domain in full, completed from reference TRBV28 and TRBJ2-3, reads DVKVTQSSRYLVKRTGEKVFLECVQDMDHENMFWYRQDPGLGLRLIYFSYDVKMKEKGDIPEGYSVSREKKERFSLILESASTNQTSMYLCASSFLGGTQYFGPGTRLTVL.

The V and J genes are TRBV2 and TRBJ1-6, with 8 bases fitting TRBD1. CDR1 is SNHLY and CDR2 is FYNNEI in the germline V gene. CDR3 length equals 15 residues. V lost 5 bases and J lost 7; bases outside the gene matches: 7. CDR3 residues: CASSTGQGGNSPLHF. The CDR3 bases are TGTGCCAGCAGTACTGGACAGGGCGGGAATTCACCCCTCCACTTT.

CDR3 DNA sequence: TGCGCCAGCAGCCTCGGACAGGGAAGGACTGAAGCTTTCTTT. This translates into CASSLGQGRTEAFF. The chain links TRBV5-1 to TRBJ1-1; 8 nucleotides align to TRBD1. Trimming cost V 4 bases and J 5 bases; bases outside gene matches: 7. CDR3 length: 14 residues. CDR1 and CDR2 from the germline V gene are SGHRS and YFSETQ.

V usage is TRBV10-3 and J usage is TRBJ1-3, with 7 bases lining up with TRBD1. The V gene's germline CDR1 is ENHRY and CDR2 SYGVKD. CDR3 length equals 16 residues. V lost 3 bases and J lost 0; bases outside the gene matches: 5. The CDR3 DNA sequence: TGTGCCATCAGTGACCGTCGGGACAGCTCTGGAAACACCATATATTTT. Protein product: CAISDRRDSSGNTIYF.

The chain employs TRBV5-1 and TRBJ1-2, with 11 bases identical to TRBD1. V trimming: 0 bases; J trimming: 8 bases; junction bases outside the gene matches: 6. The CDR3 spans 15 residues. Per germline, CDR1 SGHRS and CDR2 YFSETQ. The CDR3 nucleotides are TGCGCCAGCAGCTTGGGGACAGGGGGCCTAGGCGGCTACACCTTC. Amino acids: CASSLGTGGLGGYTF.

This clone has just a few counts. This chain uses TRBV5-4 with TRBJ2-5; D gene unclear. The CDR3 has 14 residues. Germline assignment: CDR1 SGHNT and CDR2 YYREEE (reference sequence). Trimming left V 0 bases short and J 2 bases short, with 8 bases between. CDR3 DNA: TGTGCCAGCAGCTTGGGAGGCAGTCAAGAGACCCAGTACTTC. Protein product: CASSLGGSQETQYF.

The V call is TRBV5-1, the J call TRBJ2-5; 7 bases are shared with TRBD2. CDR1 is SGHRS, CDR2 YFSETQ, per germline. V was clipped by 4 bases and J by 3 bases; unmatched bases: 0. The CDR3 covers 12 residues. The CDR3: CASSRGEETQYF. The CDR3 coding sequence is TGCGCCAGCAGCCGGGGGGAAGAGACCCAGTACTTC.

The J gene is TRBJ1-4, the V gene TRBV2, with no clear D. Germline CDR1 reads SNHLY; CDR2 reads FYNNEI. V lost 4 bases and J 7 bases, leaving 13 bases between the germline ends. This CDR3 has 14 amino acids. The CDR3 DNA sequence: TGTGCCAGCAGTGCGGGGTTAGGGTCTGAAAAACTGTTTTTT. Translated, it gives CASSAGLGSEKLFF.

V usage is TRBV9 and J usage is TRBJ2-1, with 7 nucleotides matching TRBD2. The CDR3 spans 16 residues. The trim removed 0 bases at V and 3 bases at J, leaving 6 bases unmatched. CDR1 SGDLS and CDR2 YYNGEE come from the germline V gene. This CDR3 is CASSVVGGSHYNEQFF. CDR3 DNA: TGTGCCAGCAGCGTAGTCGGCGGGAGTCACTACAATGAGCAGTTCTTC.

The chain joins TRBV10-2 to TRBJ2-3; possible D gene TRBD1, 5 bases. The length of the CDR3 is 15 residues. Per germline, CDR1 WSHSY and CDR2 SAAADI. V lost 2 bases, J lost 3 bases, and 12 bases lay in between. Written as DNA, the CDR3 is TGCGCCAGCAGTGAGGGACCTGCAGGGACAGATACGCAGTATTTT. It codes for CASSEGPAGTDTQYF.